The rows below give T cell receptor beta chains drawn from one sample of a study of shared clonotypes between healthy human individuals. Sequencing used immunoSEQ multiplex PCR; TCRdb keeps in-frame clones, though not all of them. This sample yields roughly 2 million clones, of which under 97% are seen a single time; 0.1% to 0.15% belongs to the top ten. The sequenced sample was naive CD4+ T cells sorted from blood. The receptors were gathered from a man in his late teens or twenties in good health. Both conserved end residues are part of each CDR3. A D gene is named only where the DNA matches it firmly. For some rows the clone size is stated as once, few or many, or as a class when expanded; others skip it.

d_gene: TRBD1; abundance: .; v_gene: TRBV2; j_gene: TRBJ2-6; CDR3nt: TGTGCCAGCAGTACGGACAGGACCCATCCCCTCTCTGGGGCCAACGTCCTGACTTTC; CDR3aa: CASSTDRTHPLSGANVLTF
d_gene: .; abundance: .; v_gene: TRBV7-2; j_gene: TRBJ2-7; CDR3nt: TGTGCCAGCAGCTTTTATGCGGGGTCGAACGAGCAGTACTTC; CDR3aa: CASSFYAGSNEQYF
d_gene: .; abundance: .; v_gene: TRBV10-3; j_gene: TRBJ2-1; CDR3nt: TGTGCCATCAGTGAGTTGTTAGCAAATGAGCAGTTCTTC; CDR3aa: CAISELLANEQFF
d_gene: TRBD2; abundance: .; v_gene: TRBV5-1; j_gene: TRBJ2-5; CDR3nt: TGCGCCAGCAGCTCCACGGGACTAGCGAGAGAGACCCAGTACTTC; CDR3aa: CASSSTGLARETQYF
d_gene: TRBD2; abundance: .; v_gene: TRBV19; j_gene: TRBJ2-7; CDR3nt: TGTGCCAGTAGTACGGGGACTAGCGGGAGAGGGTACTACGAGCAGTACTTC; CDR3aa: CASSTGTSGRGYYEQYF
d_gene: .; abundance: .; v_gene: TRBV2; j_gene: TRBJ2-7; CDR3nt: TGTGCCAGCAGAGAACAGGGCCAATCCTACGAGCAGTACTTC; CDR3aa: CASREQGQSYEQYF
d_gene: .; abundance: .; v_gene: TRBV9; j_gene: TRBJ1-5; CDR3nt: TGTGCCAGCGGTTGGGACAATCAGCCCCAGCATTTT; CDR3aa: CASGWDNQPQHF
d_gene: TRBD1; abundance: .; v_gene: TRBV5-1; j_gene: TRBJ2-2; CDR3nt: TGCGCCAGCAGCTTGGGACAGGGCGGGACCGGGGAGCTGTTTTTT; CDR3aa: CASSLGQGGTGELFF
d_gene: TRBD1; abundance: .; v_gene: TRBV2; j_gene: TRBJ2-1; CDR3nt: TGTGCCAGCAGGCGGGACAGGTACAATGAGCAGTTCTTC; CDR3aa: CASRRDRYNEQFF
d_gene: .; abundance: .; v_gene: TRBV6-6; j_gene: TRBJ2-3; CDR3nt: TGTGCCAGCAGTTCCCAGCCAGATACGCAGTATTTT; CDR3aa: CASSSQPDTQYF
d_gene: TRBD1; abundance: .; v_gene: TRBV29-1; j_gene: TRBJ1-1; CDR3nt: TGCAGCGTAAGGGGGCATAACACTGAAGCTTTCTTT; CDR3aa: CSVRGHNTEAFF
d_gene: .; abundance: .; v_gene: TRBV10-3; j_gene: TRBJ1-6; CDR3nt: TGTGCCATCAGGTCCGACAGTTTTTCACCCCTCCACTTT; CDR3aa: CAIRSDSFSPLHF
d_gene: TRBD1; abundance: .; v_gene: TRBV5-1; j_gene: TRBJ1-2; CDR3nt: TGCGCCAGCAGCCCTGGGACAGGGGGTCCCTCATACTATGGCTACACCTTC; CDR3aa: CASSPGTGGPSYYGYTF
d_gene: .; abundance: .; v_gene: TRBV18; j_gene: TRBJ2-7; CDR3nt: TGTGCCAGCTCGCCTGGAGCGGGCCAACTTTACGAGCAGTACTTC; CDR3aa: CASSPGAGQLYEQYF
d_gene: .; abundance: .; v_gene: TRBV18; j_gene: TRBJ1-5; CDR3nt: TGTGCCAGCTCGCCTAATAGCAATCAGCCCCAGCATTTT; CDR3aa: CASSPNSNQPQHF
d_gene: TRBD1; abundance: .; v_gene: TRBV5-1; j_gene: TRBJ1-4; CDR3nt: TGCGCCAGCAGCTTGGATGGGACAGTCGTTGAAAAACTGTTTTTT; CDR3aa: CASSLDGTVVEKLFF
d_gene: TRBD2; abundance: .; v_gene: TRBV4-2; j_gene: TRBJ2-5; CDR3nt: TGTGCCAGCAGCCTGGCGGGGGGTAATCAAGAGACCCAGTACTTC; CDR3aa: CASSLAGGNQETQYF
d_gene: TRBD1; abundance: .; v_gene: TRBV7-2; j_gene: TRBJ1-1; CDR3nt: TGTGCCAGCAGCCCCGGCAGGGGGCGCATACCTGAAGCTTTCTTT; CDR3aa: CASSPGRGRIPEAFF
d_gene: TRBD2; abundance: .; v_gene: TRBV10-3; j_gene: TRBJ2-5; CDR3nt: TGTGCCATCAGTGAGTCCCGGGGACTACAAGGCGACCAGTACTTC; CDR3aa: CAISESRGLQGDQYF
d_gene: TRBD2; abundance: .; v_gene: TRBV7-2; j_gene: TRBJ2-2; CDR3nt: TGTGCCAGCAGCTCTGTGGGACTAGGGAACACCGGGGAGCTGTTTTTT; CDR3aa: CASSSVGLGNTGELFF
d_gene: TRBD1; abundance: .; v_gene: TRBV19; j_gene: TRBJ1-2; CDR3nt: TGTGCCACCCACAGGGGGCAAGGCTACACCTTC; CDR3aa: CATHRGQGYTF
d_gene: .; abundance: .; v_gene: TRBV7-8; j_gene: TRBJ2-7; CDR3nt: TGTGCCAGCAGCTTAGGGACGGCGAACTACGAGCAGTACTTC; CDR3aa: CASSLGTANYEQYF
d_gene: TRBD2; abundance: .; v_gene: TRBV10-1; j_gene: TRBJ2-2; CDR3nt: TGCGCCAGCAGTCCAGCGGGAGTGGGTGGGGAGCTGTTTTTT; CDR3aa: CASSPAGVGGELFF
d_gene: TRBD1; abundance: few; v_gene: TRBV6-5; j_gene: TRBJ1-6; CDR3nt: TGTGCCAGCAACCCCGGCGTGACAGGGGGTTCACCCCTCCACTTT; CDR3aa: CASNPGVTGGSPLHF
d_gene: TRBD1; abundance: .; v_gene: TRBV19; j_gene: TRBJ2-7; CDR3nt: TGTGCCAGTAGACAGGGACAGGGGTCCTACGAGCAGTACTTC; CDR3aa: CASRQGQGSYEQYF
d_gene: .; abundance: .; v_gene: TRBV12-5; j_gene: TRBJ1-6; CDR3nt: TGTGCTAGTACTCCAGGGTACTCACCCCTCCACTTT; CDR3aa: CASTPGYSPLHF
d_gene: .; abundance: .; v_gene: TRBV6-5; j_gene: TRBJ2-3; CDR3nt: TGTGCCAGCAGTTACGGGTTTGCAGATACGCAGTATTTT; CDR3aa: CASSYGFADTQYF
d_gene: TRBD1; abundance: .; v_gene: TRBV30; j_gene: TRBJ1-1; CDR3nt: TGTGCCTGGAGCATTCGGGACAGGAACACTGAAGCTTTCTTT; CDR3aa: CAWSIRDRNTEAFF